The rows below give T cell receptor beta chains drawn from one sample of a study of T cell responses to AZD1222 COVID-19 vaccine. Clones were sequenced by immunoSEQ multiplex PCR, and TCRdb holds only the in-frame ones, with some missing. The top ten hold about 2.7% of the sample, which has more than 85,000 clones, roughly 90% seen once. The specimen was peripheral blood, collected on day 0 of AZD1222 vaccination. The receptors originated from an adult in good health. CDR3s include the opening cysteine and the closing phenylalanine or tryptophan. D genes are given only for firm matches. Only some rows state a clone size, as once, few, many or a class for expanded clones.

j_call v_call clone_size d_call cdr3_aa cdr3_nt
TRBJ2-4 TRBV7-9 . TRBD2 CASSSTSGSGGNIQYF TGTGCCAGCAGCTCGACTAGCGGGAGTGGGGGCAACATTCAGTACTTC
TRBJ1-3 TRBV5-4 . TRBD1 CASRDRGQGNTIYF TGTGCCAGCAGAGACAGGGGGCAAGGAAACACCATATATTTT
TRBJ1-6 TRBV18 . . CASSPDPRNSPLHF TGTGCCAGCTCCCCGGACCCGCGGAATTCACCCCTCCACTTT
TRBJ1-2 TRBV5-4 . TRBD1 CASSLVGQGSNGYTF TGTGCCAGCAGCTTGGTGGGACAGGGTTCGAATGGCTACACCTTC
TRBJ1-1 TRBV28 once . CASSLTVNTEAFF TGTGCCAGCAGTTTAACGGTGAACACTGAAGCTTTCTTT
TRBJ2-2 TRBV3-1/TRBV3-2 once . CASSQGQNTGELFF TGTGCCAGCAGTCAGGGACAGAACACCGGGGAGCTGTTTTTT
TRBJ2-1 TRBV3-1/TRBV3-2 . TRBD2 CASSRQLAGEPWTYNEQFF TGTGCCAGCAGCCGACAACTAGCGGGGGAACCCTGGACCTACAATGAGCAGTTCTTC
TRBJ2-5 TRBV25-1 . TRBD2 CASSDVGRDGTYQETQYF TGTGCCAGCAGTGACGTAGGGAGGGACGGAACCTACCAAGAGACCCAGTACTTC
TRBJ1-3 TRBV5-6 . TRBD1 CASSSKQGAPKNTIYF TGTGCCAGCAGCTCGAAACAGGGGGCGCCGAAAAACACCATATATTTT
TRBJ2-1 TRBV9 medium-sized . CASSSPISYNEQFF TGTGCCAGCAGCTCACCCATCTCCTACAATGAGCAGTTCTTC
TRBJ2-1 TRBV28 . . CASSPLGGAVNEQFF TGTGCCAGCAGTCCTCTAGGGGGGGCGGTGAATGAGCAGTTCTTC
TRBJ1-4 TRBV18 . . CASSTIGEKLFF TGTGCCAGCTCTACGATAGGGGAAAAACTGTTTTTT
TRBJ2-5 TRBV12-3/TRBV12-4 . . CASSSTGEVQYF TGTGCCAGCAGTTCTACAGGGGAGGTCCAGTACTTC
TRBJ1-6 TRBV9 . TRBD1 CASSAQGQRNSPLHF TGTGCCAGCAGCGCCCAGGGACAGCGAAATTCACCCCTCCACTTT
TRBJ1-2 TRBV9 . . CASNRRGNYGYTF TGTGCCAGCAACCGTCGCGGAAACTATGGCTACACCTTC
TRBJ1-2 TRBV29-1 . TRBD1 CSVDHRGADYGYTF TGCAGCGTCGACCACAGGGGTGCGGACTATGGCTACACCTTC
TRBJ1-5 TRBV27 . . CASRAQGLSNQPQHF TGTGCCAGCAGGGCACAGGGTCTTAGCAATCAGCCCCAGCATTTT
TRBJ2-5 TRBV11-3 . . CASSNGQGGHETQYF TGTGCCAGCAGCAACGGACAAGGAGGCCATGAGACCCAGTACTTC
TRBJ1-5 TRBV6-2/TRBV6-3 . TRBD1 CASSGRDRQSQHF TGTGCCAGCAGTGGCCGGGACAGACAGTCCCAGCATTTT
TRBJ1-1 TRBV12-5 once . CASGLLGTSFF TGTGCTAGTGGTTTGCTGGGGACGTCTTTCTTT
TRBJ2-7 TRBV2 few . CASSPGQPSYEQYF TGTGCCAGCAGTCCTGGACAGCCTTCCTACGAGCAGTACTTC
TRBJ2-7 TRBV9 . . CASSVARGEQYF TGTGCCAGCAGCGTAGCGAGGGGCGAGCAGTACTTC
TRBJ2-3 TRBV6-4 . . CASSGSVASTDTQYF TGTGCCAGCAGTGGTTCTGTGGCTAGCACAGATACGCAGTATTTT
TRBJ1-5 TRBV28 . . CATKGYYSNQPQHF TGTGCCACCAAGGGATACTATAGCAATCAGCCCCAGCATTTT
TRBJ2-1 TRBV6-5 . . CASMRGRGNNNEQFF TGTGCCAGCATGAGGGGGCGGGGGAACAACAATGAGCAGTTCTTC
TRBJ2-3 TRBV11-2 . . CASSLARTAQATQYF TGTGCCAGCAGCTTAGCCCGGACCGCCCAGGCTACGCAGTATTTT
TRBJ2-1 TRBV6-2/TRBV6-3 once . CASSYSGLANNEQFF TGTGCCAGCAGTTACTCGGGACTGGCCAACAATGAGCAGTTCTTC
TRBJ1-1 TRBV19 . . CASSIIYREVNTEAFF TGTGCCAGTAGTATTATTTACAGGGAGGTGAACACTGAAGCTTTCTTT
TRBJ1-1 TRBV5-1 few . CASSPQVGVEAFF TGCGCCAGCAGCCCACAGGTCGGGGTGGAGGCTTTCTTT
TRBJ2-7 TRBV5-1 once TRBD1 CASSFNRGDYEQYF TGCGCCAGCAGCTTTAACAGGGGAGACTACGAGCAGTACTTC
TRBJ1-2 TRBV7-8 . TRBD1 CASSSAFSGQGSGYTF TGTGCCAGCAGCTCCGCGTTTTCGGGACAGGGGAGTGGCTACACCTTC
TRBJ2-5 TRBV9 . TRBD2 CASSARALGGVTQETQYF TGTGCCAGCAGCGCGCGAGCTCTCGGGGGGGTAACCCAAGAGACCCAGTACTTC
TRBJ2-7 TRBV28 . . CASSSPAGFYEQYF TGTGCCAGCTCTTCCCCAGCGGGCTTCTACGAGCAGTACTTC
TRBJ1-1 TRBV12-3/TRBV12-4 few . CASSQQWGAEAFF TGTGCCAGCAGCCAACAGTGGGGAGCCGAAGCTTTCTTT
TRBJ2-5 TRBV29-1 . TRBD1 CSVEATGFGRETQYF TGCAGCGTTGAAGCGACAGGGTTCGGGCGGGAGACCCAGTACTTC
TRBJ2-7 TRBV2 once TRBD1 CASSQSGTGVEVQYF TGTGCCAGCAGTCAATCCGGGACAGGGGTTGAGGTGCAGTACTTC
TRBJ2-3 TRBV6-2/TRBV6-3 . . CASSYFEGTDTQYF TGTGCCAGCAGTTACTTTGAGGGCACAGATACGCAGTATTTT
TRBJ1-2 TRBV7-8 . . CASSLVSIDYGYTF TGTGCCAGCAGCTTAGTTTCTATCGACTATGGCTACACCTTC
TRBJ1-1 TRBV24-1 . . CATSGQPEAFF TGTGCCACCAGTGGACAGCCTGAAGCTTTCTTT
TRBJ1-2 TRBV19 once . CASSTGAGGDGYTF TGTGCCAGTAGTACCGGGGCCGGAGGGGATGGCTACACCTTC
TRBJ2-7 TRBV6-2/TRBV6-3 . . CASSNSYEQYF TGTGCCAGCAGCAACTCCTACGAGCAGTACTTC
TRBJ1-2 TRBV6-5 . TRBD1 CASSTLPGQGNGYTF TGTGCCAGCAGTACTCTACCGGGACAGGGTAATGGCTACACCTTC
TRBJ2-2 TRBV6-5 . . CASSYSAGELFF TGTGCCAGCAGTTACTCCGCCGGGGAGCTGTTTTTT
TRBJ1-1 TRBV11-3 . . CASGREGGTEAFF TGTGCCAGCGGTCGGGAGGGGGGGACTGAAGCTTTCTTT
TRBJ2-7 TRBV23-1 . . CASNSVDEQYF TGCGCCAGCAACAGTGTCGACGAGCAGTACTTC
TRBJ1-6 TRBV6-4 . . CASSEFAGNSPLHF TGTGCCAGCAGTGAATTTGCCGGGAATTCACCCCTCCACTTT
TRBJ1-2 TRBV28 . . CATIVGAGADYGYTF TGTGCTACCATAGTCGGAGCGGGGGCAGACTATGGCTACACCTTC
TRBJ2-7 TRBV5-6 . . CASSLYRNYEQYF TGTGCCAGCAGCTTGTATAGGAACTACGAGCAGTACTTC
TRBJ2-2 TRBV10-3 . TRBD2 CAISERGGTGELFF TGTGCCATCAGTGAGCGGGGGGGCACCGGGGAGCTGTTTTTT
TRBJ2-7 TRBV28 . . CASTGDTTPYEQYF TGTGCCAGCACCGGGGACACGACCCCCTACGAGCAGTACTTC
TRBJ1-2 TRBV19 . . CASNDGTAYGYTF TGTGCCAGTAACGACGGGACGGCCTATGGCTACACCTTC
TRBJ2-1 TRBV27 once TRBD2 CASSRSGSYNEQFF TGTGCCAGCAGCCGGAGCGGGAGCTACAATGAGCAGTTCTTC
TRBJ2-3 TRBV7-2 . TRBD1 CASSQGGRSTDTQYF TGTGCCAGCAGCCAAGGGGGCAGGAGCACAGATACGCAGTATTTT
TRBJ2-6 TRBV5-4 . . CASSLFLHSGANVLTF TGTGCCAGCAGCTTGTTCCTGCACTCTGGGGCCAACGTCCTGACTTTC
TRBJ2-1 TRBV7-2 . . CASSLEGAIGEQFF TGTGCCAGCAGCTTAGAGGGTGCCATTGGTGAGCAGTTCTTC
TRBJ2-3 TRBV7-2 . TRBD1 CASSLVYRGVQYF TGTGCCAGCAGCTTAGTCTACAGGGGCGTTCAATATTTT
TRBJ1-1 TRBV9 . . CASSVSRETNTEAFF TGTGCCAGCAGCGTTTCCCGGGAAACGAACACTGAAGCTTTCTTT